Following are 5 T cell receptor beta chains from one sample sequenced in a study of blood T cells in healthy people across ages. Primed by a sample-barcoded 5' primer and a J-beta primer mix, a second PCR proceeded for roughly 6 to 12 cycles. One entry per CDR3 protein results from TCRdb running MiXCR on the 5' RACE reads. The sample has around 700,000 distinct CDR3 sequences, 25% seen once; the top ten hold 9.4%. These data also featured in a second study, about T cells of mothers and their children.

Sequencing was performed on blood. These TCRs come from a boy aged 5-17 years in good health.

This clonotype was seen more than once but under ten times. This rearrangement joins TRBV20-1 to TRBJ1-2; no reliable D call. The CDR3 is made up of 13 amino acids. The germline V and J ends were trimmed by 0 bases and 5 bases, with 10 bases remaining between them. Germline V gene data show CDR1 as DFQATT and CDR2 as SNEGSKA (reference sequence). CDR3 coding DNA: TGCAGTGCTAGAGATACCGGGGAGTATGGCTACACCTTC. It specifies CSARDTGEYGYTF.

The gene calls are TRBV29-1 and TRBJ1-1; D not resolved. CDR3 size: 10 residues. Germline CDR1 is SQVTM and CDR2 is ANQGSEA. The ends were cut back, 1 base at V and 8 bases at J, with 5 bases in the middle. This CDR3 is CSVEVGEAFF. Here the CDR3 DNA reads TGCAGCGTTGAAGTGGGGGAAGCTTTCTTT. Combining the CDR3 with reference TRBV29-1 and TRBJ1-1 gives the whole variable domain SAVISQKPSRDICQRGTSLTIQCQVDSQVTMMFWYRQQPGQSLTLIATANQGSEATYESGFVIDKFPISRPNLTFSTLTVSNMSPEDSSIYLCSVEVGEAFFGQGTRLTVV.

The gene calls are TRBV12-3 or TRBV12-4 and TRBJ2-3; perhaps D is TRBD1 or TRBD2 (5 bases each). The CDR3 consists of 12 residues. Trimming pared 7 bases from V and 15 bases from J, leaving 20 bases between. CDR3 sequence: CASNLGEDMQYF. Here the CDR3 DNA reads TGTGCCAGCAACCTGGGGGAAGATATGCAATATTTT.

This clonotype was seen only a few times. The junction shows a germline mismatch at one end, possibly a read error. The chain uses TRBV29-1 and TRBJ2-5; 8 bases are a match to TRBD2. The J call may not be correct, given that the DNA end is closer to TRBJ2-1. This CDR3 contains 14 residues. Germline V gene lookup returns CDR1 SQVTM and CDR2 ANQGSEA. The CDR3 region has the DNA TGCAGCGCTGAAAGCCCGGGACTAGTCAATGAGCAGTTCTTC. This codes for CSAESPGLVNEQFF.

This sequence joins TRBV28 and TRBJ2-7; 8 positions match TRBD1. Germline assignment: CDR1 MDHEN and CDR2 SYDVKM. The CDR3 extends over 14 amino acids. V gave up 10 bases and J gave up 3 bases; unmatched junction bases: 11. DNA of the CDR3: TGTGCCACCTCAATCAGGGGGCGTTTCTACGAGCAGTACTTC. Encoded protein: CATSIRGRFYEQYF.